The clone carrying this T cell receptor beta chain has only a few counts. The antigen remains unidentified. It was roughly 10 milliliters of peripheral blood that were drawn from each donor. The CDR3 covers 14 residues. Trimming removed 5 bases at V and 3 bases at J, with 14 bases between. The V gene's germline CDR1 is MNHNS and CDR2 SASEGT. The record originates from a study of blood T cells in healthy people across ages. A sample-barcoded 5' primer and a J-beta primer mix were used in a second PCR of roughly 7 to 11 cycles. One entry per CDR3 protein, called by TCRdb with MiXCR from the 5' RACE reads. The profile shows 1.5 million to 2 million distinct CDR3 sequences, around 36% of them singletons. Study results and caveats: Investigators viewed diversity estimates from one million T cells as underestimates, the study reported.

The gene calls are TRBV6-1 and TRBJ2-7; D is perhaps TRBD1 or TRBD2 (6 bases each). Specimen: blood. The TCR was taken from a woman aged 25-40 years in good health. The CDR3 DNA reads TGTGCCAGCAGTCCCCAAGGGGGGTTCTACGAGCAGTACTTC. This translates into CASSPQGGFYEQYF.